One and the same sample provided the 25 T cell receptor beta chains below, sequenced in a study of blood T cells in healthy people across ages. The use of a sample-barcoded 5' primer and a J-beta primer mix characterized a second PCR of roughly 7 to 11 cycles. Via MiXCR, TCRdb re-called the 5' RACE reads, giving one row per CDR3 protein. Of about 1,400,000 distinct CDR3 sequences listed, roughly 59% are singletons. Material for sequencing was blood. Receptors were obtained from a man aged 18 to 30 in good health.

This clonotype was found a few times. The genes are TRBV25-1 and TRBJ1-2; no clear D gene. V lost 1 base and J 10 bases, leaving 10 bases between the germline ends. This CDR3 region has 12 residues. From germline, CDR1 is MGHDK and CDR2 SYGVNS. The chain's CDR3 is CASSELGGSYTF. For the CDR3, the DNA is TGTGCCAGCAGTGAATTAGGCGGTTCCTACACCTTC.

This chain joins TRBV11-2 and TRBJ2-7; D is unclear. Trimming removed 5 bases at V and 0 bases at J, with 14 bases between. CDR3 length: 15 amino acids. Germline values: CDR1 SGHAT, CDR2 FQNNGV. The CDR3 spells CASSLSAAYSYEQYF. The CDR3 nucleotides are TGTGCCAGCAGCCTCAGTGCGGCGTACTCCTACGAGCAGTACTTC. Supplemented by reference TRBV11-2 and TRBJ2-7, the full variable domain reads EAGVAQSPRYKIIEKRQSVAFWCNPISGHATLYWYQQILGQGPKLLIQFQNNGVVDDSQLPKDRFSAERLKGVDSTLKIQPAKLEDSAVYLCASSLSAAYSYEQYFGPGTRLTVT.

The chain combines TRBV2 with TRBJ2-5, with D uncertain. The ends were cut back, 7 bases at V and 9 bases at J, with 18 bases in the middle. CDR1 is SNHLY, CDR2 FYNNEI, per germline. The CDR3 covers 13 residues. The CDR3 DNA sequence: TGTGCCAGCACCAGCTTCCTCTCCGAGGCCCAGTACTTC. It encodes CASTSFLSEAQYF.

This clonotype was recorded a few times. This chain links TRBV2 with TRBJ1-2, with 10 nucleotides matching TRBD1. The trim removed 10 bases at V and 6 bases at J, leaving 5 bases unmatched. The CDR3 has 12 amino acids. Germline lookup yields CDR1 SNHLY and CDR2 FYNNEI. The CDR3 spells CATRTGGDGYTF. The CDR3 region has the DNA TGTGCCACAAGGACAGGGGGAGATGGCTACACCTTC.

This chain connects TRBV20-1 to TRBJ2-1; TRBD2 matches 9 bases. After removal of 1 base from V and 9 bases from J, the junction contained 7 bases not matched to a gene. Germline CDR1 DFQATT, CDR2 SNEGSKA (reference sequence). CDR3 length: 14 amino acids. CDR3 bases: TGCAGTGCTAGAGGTGGGCTAGCGGGAACTGAGCAGTTCTTC. Protein: CSARGGLAGTEQFF.

The V gene is TRBV7-9, the J gene TRBJ2-1; D gene uncertain. The germline CDR1 and CDR2 sequences are SEHNR and FQNEAQ (reference sequence). V was shortened by 4 bases and J by 7 bases, with 20 bases between the two germline ends. The CDR3 loop spans 16 amino acids. CDR3 protein: CASSSIFGPLENEQFF. In DNA, the CDR3 is TGTGCCAGCAGCTCCATATTTGGACCTCTCGAAAATGAGCAGTTCTTC.

The V and J genes are TRBV4-3 and TRBJ2-1; perhaps TRBD2 as D (6 bases). The CDR3 is 14 amino acids. Germline assignment: CDR1 LGHNA and CDR2 YSLEER. V was pared by 3 bases and J by 6 bases, with 12 bases between. The CDR3 DNA reads TGCGCCAGCAGCCAGTACCGGGACTTCAATGAGCAGTTCTTC. It translates to CASSQYRDFNEQFF.

The chain employs TRBV28 and TRBJ2-3, with D unresolved. The CDR3 is made up of 18 amino acids. The V end was cut by 0 bases, the J end by 1 base, with 17 bases between. Per the germline V gene, CDR1 is MDHEN and CDR2 is SYDVKM. CDR3 nucleotides: TGTGCCAGCAGTTTATGGACCGGAGCAAGTGATCGCACAGATACGCAGTATTTT. It encodes CASSLWTGASDRTDTQYF.

The chain is built from TRBV7-9 and TRBJ1-2; D perhaps matches TRBD1 (6 bases). Trimming pared 1 base from V and 9 bases from J, leaving 9 bases between. Germline V lookup: CDR1 SEHNR, CDR2 FQNEAQ (reference sequence). The CDR3 extends over 12 amino acids. The CDR3 sequence: CASSLDGQRYTF. CDR3 DNA: TGTGCCAGCAGCTTAGACGGACAGCGCTACACCTTC.

This rearrangement joins TRBV6-1 to TRBJ2-7; the D gene could be TRBD1 or TRBD2 (5 bases each). CDR3 length equals 13 residues. Germline V gene lookup returns CDR1 MNHNS and CDR2 SASEGT. V lost 7 bases, J lost 3 bases, and 13 bases lay in between. The CDR3 spells CASKRDDYYEQYF. The CDR3 DNA reads TGTGCCAGCAAGAGGGACGACTACTACGAGCAGTACTTC.

The V and J genes are TRBV25-1 and TRBJ2-1; no reliable D call. Per germline, CDR1 MGHDK and CDR2 SYGVNS. The CDR3 is 14 residues long. V was cut by 4 bases and J by 3 bases, with 10 bases left in between. The CDR3 sequence is CASSGIVSYNEQFF. CDR3 DNA: TGTGCCAGCAGTGGTATCGTGAGCTACAATGAGCAGTTCTTC.

The V and J genes are TRBV27 and TRBJ2-1, with TRBD2 matching over 8 bases. Per germline, CDR1 MNHEY and CDR2 SMNVEV (reference sequence). The ends lost 6 bases at V and 8 bases at J; junction bases unmatched: 21. The CDR3 runs 18 residues. CDR3 in amino acids: CASRPPVMGLVVAHEQFF. CDR3 bases: TGTGCCAGCAGACCCCCTGTAATGGGACTAGTCGTCGCGCATGAGCAGTTCTTC.

V is TRBV4-1 and J is TRBJ1-2; TRBD1 matches 10 bases. The J segment lost 2 bases and the V segment lost 0 bases, leaving 6 bases of the junction unmatched. The CDR3 is made up of 17 amino acids. Germline assignment: CDR1 MGHRA and CDR2 YSYEKL. This CDR3 reads CASSQDSPDRGNYGYTF. Written as DNA, the CDR3 is TGCGCCAGCAGCCAAGATTCCCCGGACAGGGGGAACTATGGCTACACCTTC.

The genes are TRBV27 and TRBJ2-5; D uncertain. CDR1 and CDR2 (germline): MNHEY, SMNVEV (reference sequence). The germline V and J ends were trimmed by 5 bases and 1 base, with 11 bases remaining between them. The CDR3 runs to 14 residues. The CDR3 DNA follows: TGTGCCAGCAGTCAAAGTGCGGTCCAAGAGACCCAGTACTTC. Translated: CASSQSAVQETQYF.

The count of this clonotype is one. CDR3 residues: CASSLAGRAVEQYF. CDR3 sequence (DNA): TGTGCCAGCAGCTTAGCGGGACGGGCGGTCGAGCAGTACTTC. The chain uses TRBV7-2 and TRBJ2-7; D may correspond to TRBD1 or TRBD2 (5 bases each). Trimming removed 0 bases at V and 6 bases at J, with 12 bases between. Germline V gene lookup returns CDR1 SGHTA and CDR2 FQGNSA. The CDR3 runs to 14 residues.

The chain joins TRBV20-1 to TRBJ2-1; a weak D match, TRBD1 (6 bases). V lost 6 bases and J 2 bases, leaving 14 bases between the germline ends. CDR3 size: 14 residues. CDR1 is DFQATT and CDR2 is SNEGSKA in the germline V gene (reference sequence). The CDR3 nucleotides are TGCAGTGCCCTACAACAGGGAACCTACAATGAGCAGTTCTTC. Its protein product is CSALQQGTYNEQFF.

The rearrangement links TRBV6-6 to TRBJ1-2; 8 bases map to TRBD1. There are 15 residues in the CDR3. In germline, CDR1 is MNHNY, CDR2 SVGAGI (reference sequence). V lost 6 bases, J lost 4 bases, and 10 bases stayed unmatched. For the CDR3, the DNA is TGTGCCAGCAGAAATACAGGGGGATTTGCCTATGGCTACACCTTC. Encoded protein: CASRNTGGFAYGYTF.

This clonotype was found a few times. The chain combines TRBV4-1 with TRBJ2-5, with a weak D call TRBD2 (5 bases). Deletions cut 4 bases from V and 5 bases from J, with 20 bases between. Per the germline V gene, CDR1 is MGHRA and CDR2 is YSYEKL. CDR3 length equals 16 residues. This chain's CDR3 is CASSRRAVFMRETQYF. CDR3 nucleotide sequence: TGCGCCAGCAGCCGAAGAGCGGTTTTCATGAGGGAGACCCAGTACTTC.

J is TRBJ1-1 and V is TRBV4-3; D is unresolved. In germline, CDR1 is LGHNA, CDR2 YSLEER. With 1 base removed from V and 1 base from J, the gap between germline ends came to 10 bases. The CDR3 sequence is 15 residues long. CDR3 coding DNA: TGCGCCAGCAGCCAAGTTGGAGAAAAGAACACTGAAGCTTTCTTT. Encoded protein: CASSQVGEKNTEAFF.

J is TRBJ1-1 and V is TRBV7-9, with 8 nucleotides matching TRBD1. This CDR3 is built from 16 residues. V was pared by 5 bases and J by 0 bases, with 8 bases of the junction left unmatched. Per germline, CDR1 SEHNR and CDR2 FQNEAQ (reference sequence). The DNA of the CDR3 is TGTGCCAGCAGCAAAGAGGGGACAGGAATGAACACTGAAGCTTTCTTT. It yields the protein CASSKEGTGMNTEAFF.

This rearrangement joins TRBV29-1 to TRBJ2-1, with D possibly being TRBD2 (6 bases). V was trimmed by 1 base and J by 0 bases, leaving 13 bases between them. The CDR3 sequence is 16 residues long. The germline CDR1 and CDR2 sequences are SQVTM and ANQGSEA. The chain's CDR3 is CSVEGSDGSSYNEQFF. The CDR3 DNA is TGCAGCGTTGAAGGTTCGGACGGGAGCTCCTACAATGAGCAGTTCTTC.

This clonotype was seen a handful of times. This rearrangement joins TRBV10-3 to TRBJ2-7; TRBD2 matches 9 bases. The V segment lost 7 bases and the J segment 7 bases; nucleotides outside the gene matches: 8. The germline CDR1 and CDR2 sequences are ENHRY and SYGVKD. The CDR3 sequence is 13 residues long. The CDR3 here is CAITDQSGGEQYF. The CDR3 DNA follows: TGTGCCATCACCGACCAGAGCGGGGGGGAGCAGTACTTC.

The genes are TRBV12-5 and TRBJ2-5; TRBD2 aligns across 9 bases. The CDR3 runs 15 residues. J gave up 4 bases and V 9 bases, and 12 bases lay outside the gene matches. Per germline, CDR1 LGHNT and CDR2 FRNRAP. In DNA form, the CDR3 reads TGTGCTAGCGCTTCGGGACGAGCGGGGGGAGAGACCCAGTACTTC. As protein: CASASGRAGGETQYF.

The chain combines TRBV5-1 with TRBJ2-3; D uncertain. Trimming left V 1 base short and J 7 bases short, with 22 bases between. This CDR3 region has 17 residues. Germline V gives CDR1 SGHRS, CDR2 YFSETQ. CDR3 nucleotides: TGCGCCAGCAGCTTGATACCCTCGGCGGTAGCTATAAATACGCAGTATTTT. It is translated as CASSLIPSAVAINTQYF.

The chain carries TRBV27 and TRBJ1-6; no clear D. This CDR3 has 13 amino acids. Trimming cost V 6 bases and J 10 bases, with 13 bases left between them. Looked up from germline, CDR1 is MNHEY and CDR2 is SMNVEV (reference sequence). The CDR3 reads CASSPSLKSPLHF. CDR3 nucleotides: TGTGCCAGCAGCCCCTCCCTTAAATCACCCCTCCACTTT.